A single sample gave rise to the 21 T cell receptor beta chains below, sequenced in a study of T cells in Graves' hyperthyroidism and ophthalmopathy. RNA transcripts provided the source from which TCR beta CDR3 regions were amplified. The HTBI set primed first-round TCR CDR3 RT-PCR. TCRdb processed the multiplex PCR reads anew with MiXCR; each CDR3 protein has one entry. This sample has around 340,000 distinct CDR3 sequences, with 15% to 20% found just once. The sequenced material came from blood. The receptors derive from a middle-aged woman with Graves' ophthalmopathy.

This clonotype was observed many times. The chain links TRBV29-1 to TRBJ2-7; 10 bases agree with TRBD2. Germline loops: CDR1 SQVTM, CDR2 ANQGSEA. V shed 4 bases and J 7 bases; nucleotides not matched to a gene: 4. The CDR3 consists of 12 residues. CDR3 residues: CSVGLAGVEQYF. The CDR3 coding sequence is TGCAGCGTTGGCCTAGCGGGAGTTGAGCAGTACTTC.

This clonotype has at least ten counts. The chain carries TRBV6-2 or TRBV6-3 and TRBJ2-2; D unclear. Trimming cost V 5 bases and J 7 bases, with 11 bases left between them. Germline-derived CDR1 and CDR2 are MNHEY and SVGEGT. This CDR3 contains 13 residues. The CDR3 bases are TGTGCCAGCAGTCTAGACTTAATCGGGGAGCTGTTTTTT. Amino acids: CASSLDLIGELFF.

This clonotype was counted many times. J is TRBJ2-3 and V is TRBV29-1; no clear D. This CDR3 spans 12 amino acids. CDR1 is SQVTM and CDR2 is ANQGSEA in the germline V gene. V was cut by 4 bases and J by 4 bases, with 9 bases left in between. The CDR3 protein is CSVGLGADTQYF. The CDR3 DNA reads TGCAGCGTTGGTTTAGGTGCAGATACGCAGTATTTT.

The chain has TRBV6-1 and TRBJ1-2; 7 bases are shared with TRBD1. This CDR3 is 19 amino acids long. Germline V gene lookup returns CDR1 MNHNS and CDR2 SASEGT. Trimming at V came to 4 bases and at J to 0 bases, leaving 17 bases not matched to a gene. DNA of the CDR3: TGTGCCAGCAGTGCCACACACGGACAGGCGTCGATAGCTAACTATGGCTACACCTTC. It specifies CASSATHGQASIANYGYTF.

This clonotype was seen repeatedly, ten times or more. This rearrangement joins TRBV28 to TRBJ2-7, with D maybe TRBD1 (5 bases). Germline CDR1 and CDR2: MDHEN and SYDVKM. The length of the CDR3 is 14 residues. The V end was cut by 3 bases, the J end by 3 bases, with 12 bases between. CDR3 amino acids: CASSFDRSIYEQYF. CDR3 nucleotides: TGTGCCAGCAGTTTTGACAGATCGATCTACGAGCAGTACTTC.

The chain uses TRBV19 and TRBJ2-3, with 12 nucleotides matching TRBD2. There are 16 residues in the CDR3. Germline V gene data show CDR1 as LNHDA and CDR2 as SQIVND (reference sequence). V was clipped by 3 bases and J by 1 base; unmatched bases: 2. In nucleotides, the CDR3 is TGTGCCAGTAGTATTCGACTAGCGGGGGGCACAGATACGCAGTATTTT. This codes for CASSIRLAGGTDTQYF.

This clonotype was seen many times. This chain joins TRBV5-1 and TRBJ2-3; D perhaps matches TRBD2 (5 bases). The CDR3 length is 14 residues. The V end lost 0 bases, the J end lost 5 bases, and 10 bases lay between the germline ends. The germline gives CDR1 SGHRS, CDR2 YFSETQ. The CDR3 reads CASSLALAKDTQYF. CDR3 nucleotide sequence: TGCGCCAGCAGCTTGGCCCTAGCTAAAGATACGCAGTATTTT.

The sample holds many counts of this clonotype. The rearrangement joins TRBV24-1 to TRBJ2-2, with a weak D call TRBD2 (5 bases). This CDR3 contains 16 residues. The V gene's germline CDR1 is KGHDR and CDR2 SFDVKD. Trimming removed 4 bases at V and 0 bases at J, with 11 bases between. The chain's CDR3 is CATSDQTKTNTGELFF. In DNA, the CDR3 is TGTGCCACCAGTGACCAGACTAAAACGAACACCGGGGAGCTGTTTTTT.

The CDR3 nucleotides read TGCAGTGCTAGAGATCTCATCCTGGTGGAGACCCAGTACTTC. Protein product: CSARDLILVETQYF. This sequence joins TRBV20-1 and TRBJ2-5; D is unclear. V was clipped by 0 bases and J by 5 bases, with 13 bases between them. CDR3 length equals 14 residues. CDR1 DFQATT and CDR2 SNEGSKA come from the germline V gene (reference sequence).

This clonotype has at least ten counts. The chain carries TRBV7-8 and TRBJ1-2, with 8 bases aligning to TRBD1. V lost 5 bases, J lost 1 base, and 6 bases stayed unmatched. The CDR3 is 15 residues long. Germline CDR1 reads SGHVS; CDR2 reads FQNEAQ. CDR3 in amino acids: CASSPAGGLNYGYTF. CDR3 in DNA: TGTGCCAGCAGCCCCGCAGGGGGCCTTAACTATGGCTACACCTTC. The variable domain in full, with the rest retrieved from reference TRBV7-8 and TRBJ1-2, is GAGVSQSPRYKVAKRGQDVALRCDPISGHVSLFWYQQALGQGPEFLTYFQNEAQLDKSGLPSDRFFAERPEGSVSTLKIQRTQQEDSAVYLCASSPAGGLNYGYTFGSGTRLTVV.

This clonotype was recorded at least ten times. CDR3 in amino acids: CATTPDRFANTEAFF. In nucleotides, the CDR3 is TGTGCCACGACACCAGACAGGTTCGCGAACACTGAAGCTTTCTTT. The chain recombines TRBV19 with TRBJ1-1, with a tentative D call TRBD1 (6 bases). V was trimmed by 10 bases and J by 1 base, leaving 19 bases between them. The CDR3 covers 15 residues. Germline V gene lookup returns CDR1 LNHDA and CDR2 SQIVND (reference sequence). Drawing the rest from reference TRBV19 and TRBJ1-1, the complete variable domain is DGGITQSPKYLFRKEGQNVTLSCEQNLNHDAMYWYRQDPGQGLRLIYYSQIVNDFQKGDIAEGYSVSREKKESFPLTVTSAQKNPTAFYLCATTPDRFANTEAFFGQGTRLTVV.

This clonotype was seen ten or more times. This chain links TRBV6-5 with TRBJ2-3; tentative D call: TRBD1 (6 bases). V lost 2 bases and J lost 3, with 12 bases in between. Germline CDR1 and CDR2: MNHEY and SVGAGI. The CDR3 is 15 amino acids. The DNA of the CDR3 is TGTGCCAGCAGTTACAGGGCAGGGGAGACAGATACGCAGTATTTT. This sequence encodes CASSYRAGETDTQYF.

This clonotype was observed a few times. The CDR3 DNA reads as TGTGCCAGCAGTTTATCCCCCAATCACTATGGCTACACCTTC. Encoded protein: CASSLSPNHYGYTF. This chain connects TRBV27 to TRBJ1-2, with unresolved D. Germline CDR1 reads MNHEY; CDR2 reads SMNVEV (reference sequence). V gave up 0 bases and J gave up 3 bases, with 8 bases separating them. The CDR3 consists of 14 residues.

This clonotype was recorded many times. The J gene is TRBJ1-5, the V gene TRBV28, with 7 bases lining up with TRBD1. The CDR3 loop spans 15 amino acids. V lost 6 bases, J lost 5 bases, and 10 bases stayed unmatched. Germline CDR1 reads MDHEN; CDR2 reads SYDVKM. CDR3 protein: CASSLSDRAYQPQHF. In DNA, the CDR3 is TGTGCCAGCAGCCTTAGCGACAGGGCTTATCAGCCCCAGCATTTT.

The sample holds many counts of this clonotype. CDR3 DNA sequence: TGTGCCAGCAGCTTTCAGGGGGCCGATGGCTACACCTTC. Translated: CASSFQGADGYTF. The gene calls are TRBV13 and TRBJ1-2; 8 bases agree with TRBD1. The CDR3 has 13 residues. Germline V gene data show CDR1 as PRHDT and CDR2 as FYEKMQ (reference sequence). Trimming removed 3 bases from V and 6 bases from J; junction bases left unmatched: 3.

CDR3: CAWSVGLAGFEQYF. The CDR3 DNA follows: TGTGCCTGGAGTGTGGGGCTAGCGGGATTCGAGCAGTACTTC. The chain has TRBV30 and TRBJ2-7; TRBD2 matches at 9 bases. Germline CDR1 is GTSNPN and CDR2 is SVGIG (reference sequence). Trimming cost V 0 bases and J 6 bases; bases outside gene matches: 6. The CDR3 is 14 residues long.

The rearrangement joins TRBV12-3 or TRBV12-4 to TRBJ1-2, with TRBD1 as a possible D gene (5 bases). V lost 3 bases and J 1 base, leaving 9 bases between the germline ends. The CDR3 runs 14 residues. CDR3 bases: TGTGCCAGCAGTTTTCTGAGGGGTAACTATGGCTACACCTTC. It encodes CASSFLRGNYGYTF.

The sample holds many counts of this clonotype. V is TRBV5-1 and J is TRBJ2-6, with D perhaps TRBD2 (5 bases). Germline CDR1 is SGHRS and CDR2 is YFSETQ. The V gene lost 5 bases and the J gene lost 3 bases, with 15 bases spanning the gap. This CDR3 spans 16 amino acids. The CDR3 region has the DNA TGCGCCAGCAGTCCCGACGGGGAAGGTGGGGCCAACGTCCTGACTTTC. Translated, it gives CASSPDGEGGANVLTF.

This clonotype was counted many times. The V call is TRBV4-1, the J call TRBJ2-7; the D gene is possibly TRBD1 (6 bases). The CDR3 is made up of 14 amino acids. Germline CDR1 MGHRA, CDR2 YSYEKL. V was clipped by 0 bases and J by 3 bases, with 9 bases between them. The CDR3 bases are TGCGCCAGCAGCCAAGAGGGCAGGGGCTACGAGCAGTACTTC. Translated, it gives CASSQEGRGYEQYF.

This clonotype came up many times. V gene TRBV6-5 combines with J gene TRBJ2-3; D unclear. Germline CDR1 and CDR2: MNHEY and SVGAGI. Trimming pared 1 base from V and 8 bases from J, leaving 10 bases between. This CDR3 contains 13 residues. In nucleotides, the CDR3 is TGTGCCAGCAGTTACTTCACGAGTAGTACGCAGTATTTT. Amino acids: CASSYFTSSTQYF.

This clonotype was recorded many times. The chain employs TRBV20-1 and TRBJ2-5; TRBD2 might be the D (6 bases). V lost 3 bases to trimming and J lost 1 base, with 9 bases between them. CDR1 is DFQATT and CDR2 is SNEGSKA in the germline V gene (reference sequence). The CDR3 runs to 13 residues. This CDR3 is CSASVAVQETQYF. Written as DNA, the CDR3 is TGCAGTGCTAGTGTAGCGGTCCAAGAGACCCAGTACTTC.